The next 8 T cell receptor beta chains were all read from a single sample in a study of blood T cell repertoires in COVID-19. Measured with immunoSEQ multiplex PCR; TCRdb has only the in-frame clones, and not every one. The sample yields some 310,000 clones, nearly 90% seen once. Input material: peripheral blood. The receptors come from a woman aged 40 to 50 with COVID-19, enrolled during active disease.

The CDR3 DNA reads TGTGCCAGTAGTAACTCGGGACAGACCTACGAGCAGTACTTC. Translation: CASSNSGQTYEQYF. The J gene is TRBJ2-7, the V gene TRBV19; 7 nucleotides agree with TRBD1. The CDR3 loop spans 14 amino acids. V was clipped by 4 bases and J by 2 bases; unmatched bases: 5. Per the germline V gene, CDR1 is LNHDA and CDR2 is SQIVND (reference sequence). The variable domain in full, completed from reference TRBV19 and TRBJ2-7, reads DGGITQSPKYLFRKEGQNVTLSCEQNLNHDAMYWYRQDPGQGLRLIYYSQIVNDFQKGDIAEGYSVSREKKESFPLTVTSAQKNPTAFYLCASSNSGQTYEQYFGPGTRLTVT.

CDR3 protein: CASSLEAGAGSPLHF. The CDR3 DNA follows: TGTGCCAGCAGCTTAGAAGCTGGGGCAGGGTCACCCCTCCACTTT. The rearrangement links TRBV7-8 to TRBJ1-6, with D perhaps matching TRBD1 (5 bases). Deletions cut 1 base from V and 10 bases from J, with 14 bases between. The CDR3 runs 15 residues. Germline lookup yields CDR1 SGHVS and CDR2 FQNEAQ.

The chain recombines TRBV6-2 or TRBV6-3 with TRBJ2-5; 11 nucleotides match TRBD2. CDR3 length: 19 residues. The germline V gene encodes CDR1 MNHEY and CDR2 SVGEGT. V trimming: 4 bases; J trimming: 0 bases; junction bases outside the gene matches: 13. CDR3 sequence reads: CASSFPRVAGGWNQETQYF. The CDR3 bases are TGTGCCAGCAGTTTCCCCAGGGTAGCGGGAGGGTGGAACCAAGAGACCCAGTACTTC.

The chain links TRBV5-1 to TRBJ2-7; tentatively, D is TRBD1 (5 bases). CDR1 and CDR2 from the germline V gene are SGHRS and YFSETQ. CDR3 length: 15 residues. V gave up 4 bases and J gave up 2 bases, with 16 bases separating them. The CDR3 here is CASSGARNGAYEQYF. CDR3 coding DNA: TGCGCCAGCAGCGGGGCGCGGAATGGGGCCTACGAGCAGTACTTC.

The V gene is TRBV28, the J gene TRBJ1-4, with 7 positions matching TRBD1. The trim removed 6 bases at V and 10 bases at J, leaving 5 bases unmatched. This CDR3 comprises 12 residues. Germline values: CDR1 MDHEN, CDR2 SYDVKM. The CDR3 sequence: CASSQRQGKLFF. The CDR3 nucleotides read TGTGCCAGCAGCCAAAGACAGGGAAAACTGTTTTTT.

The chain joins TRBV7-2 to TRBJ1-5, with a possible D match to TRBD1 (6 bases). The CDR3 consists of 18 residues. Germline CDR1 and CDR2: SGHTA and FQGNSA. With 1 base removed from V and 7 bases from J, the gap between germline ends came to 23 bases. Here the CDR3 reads CASSLGGRGRGAGQPQHF. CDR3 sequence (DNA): TGTGCCAGCAGCTTAGGGGGGAGGGGCAGGGGCGCTGGGCAGCCCCAGCATTTT.

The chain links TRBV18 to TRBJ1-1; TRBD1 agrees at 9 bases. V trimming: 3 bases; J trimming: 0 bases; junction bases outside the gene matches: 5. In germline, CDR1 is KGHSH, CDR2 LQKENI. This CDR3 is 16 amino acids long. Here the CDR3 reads CASSPVGQGVNTEAFF. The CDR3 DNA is TGTGCCAGCTCACCGGTGGGACAGGGAGTGAACACTGAAGCTTTCTTT.

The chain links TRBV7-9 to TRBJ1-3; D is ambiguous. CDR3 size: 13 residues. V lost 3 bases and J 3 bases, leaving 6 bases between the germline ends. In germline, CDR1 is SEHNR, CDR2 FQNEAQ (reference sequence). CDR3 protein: CASSFGSGNTIYF. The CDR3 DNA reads TGTGCCAGCAGCTTTGGTAGTGGAAACACCATATATTTT.